The 20 T cell receptor beta chains given below trace back to one sample, sequenced in a study of shared clonotypes between healthy human individuals. Using immunoSEQ multiplex PCR, the repertoire was profiled, and TCRdb retains in-frame clones only, with some absent. The sample yields about 1.5 million clones, nearly 99% seen once. The sequencing input was naive CD4+ T cells sorted from blood. Subset denoted: CD45RA+ positively selected. The receptors were gathered from a man under 40 in good health.

The CDR3 loop is CASSFPTGTKAYEQYF. The CDR3 DNA reads as TGTGCCAGCAGTTTCCCGACCGGGACAAAAGCCTACGAGCAGTACTTC. This sequence joins TRBV28 and TRBJ2-7; D perhaps matches TRBD1 (6 bases). This CDR3 spans 16 amino acids. CDR1 is MDHEN, CDR2 SYDVKM, per germline. V lost 3 bases to trimming and J lost 2 bases, with 17 bases between them.

The chain combines TRBV6-5 with TRBJ2-1; D unresolved. V was clipped by 1 base and J by 8 bases, with 15 bases between them. CDR3 length equals 15 residues. CDR1 is MNHEY, CDR2 SVGAGI, per germline. The CDR3 protein is CASSYYRVGGDEQFF. DNA of the CDR3: TGTGCCAGCAGTTACTACCGGGTCGGTGGGGATGAGCAGTTCTTC.

The chain joins TRBV27 to TRBJ2-7; 8 positions match TRBD1. Germline V gene data show CDR1 as MNHEY and CDR2 as SMNVEV (reference sequence). The CDR3 totals 15 residues. The J segment lost 4 bases and the V segment lost 3 bases, leaving 8 bases of the junction unmatched. The CDR3 DNA is TGTGCCAGCAGTTTGGACAGGGCAAAGCTTTACGAGCAGTACTTC. Protein product: CASSLDRAKLYEQYF.

V and J are TRBV12-5 and TRBJ2-3; 7 bases are shared with TRBD2. The junction had 9 bases not matched to a gene; V was cut back by 7 bases and J by 2 bases. The CDR3 spans 15 residues. Germline-derived CDR1 and CDR2 are LGHNT and FRNRAP. The DNA for the CDR3 is TGTGCTAGTGCCCGCGGGAGTGGGAACACAGATACGCAGTATTTT. Translating gives CASARGSGNTDTQYF.

V and J are TRBV2 and TRBJ2-7; 7 nucleotides match TRBD2. Looked up from germline, CDR1 is SNHLY and CDR2 is FYNNEI. The length of the CDR3 is 15 residues. J lost 0 bases, V lost 6 bases, and 8 bases had no gene match. The DNA for the CDR3 is TGTGCCAGCAGCGCGCCGGGACTACCCTCCTACGAGCAGTACTTC. Translating it yields CASSAPGLPSYEQYF.

The V and J genes are TRBV7-9 and TRBJ1-5; TRBD1 agrees at 7 bases. From germline, CDR1 is SEHNR and CDR2 FQNEAQ (reference sequence). V lost 1 base and J lost 0; bases outside the gene matches: 6. The CDR3 loop spans 17 amino acids. Here the CDR3 DNA reads TGTGCCAGCAGCTTAGAACTACAGGGGTATAGCAATCAGCCCCAGCATTTT. This gives the protein CASSLELQGYSNQPQHF.

The chain uses TRBV15 and TRBJ1-4, with a weak D call TRBD1 (5 bases). CDR1 is LNHNV and CDR2 is YYDKDF in the germline V gene (reference sequence). V lost 0 bases and J 5 bases, leaving 13 bases between the germline ends. This CDR3 contains 16 residues. DNA for the CDR3: TGTGCCACCAGCAGAGATCCATCAGCAGGGAATGAAAAACTGTTTTTT. Protein sequence: CATSRDPSAGNEKLFF.

CDR3 amino acids: CASSLGRSYEQYF. The CDR3 DNA reads as TGTGCCAGCAGTTTGGGACGGTCCTACGAGCAGTACTTC. This rearrangement joins TRBV6-5 to TRBJ2-7; tentatively, D is TRBD1 or TRBD2 (5 bases each). The CDR3 loop spans 13 amino acids. V lost 4 bases and J 1 base, leaving 8 bases between the germline ends. The germline CDR1 and CDR2 sequences are MNHEY and SVGAGI.

Only one count was recorded for this clone. The J gene is TRBJ2-7, the V gene TRBV7-2; D may match TRBD1 or TRBD2 (6 bases each). Germline CDR1 is SGHTA and CDR2 is FQGNSA. CDR3 length: 15 residues. V lost 2 bases and J lost 1, with 12 bases in between. The CDR3 reads CASSLQRGRSYEQYF. The CDR3 nucleotides read TGTGCCAGCAGCTTACAACGGGGGCGATCCTACGAGCAGTACTTC.

The chain couples TRBV10-1 to TRBJ2-1; D is unclear. The CDR3 is made up of 15 amino acids. V was shortened by 3 bases and J by 11 bases, with 20 bases between the two germline ends. Per the germline V gene, CDR1 is WNHNN and CDR2 is SYGVQD (reference sequence). In DNA form, the CDR3 reads TGCGCCAGCAGTGATGACCGATTCCAACGTGAAAAGCAGTTCTTC. This sequence encodes CASSDDRFQREKQFF.

The chain recombines TRBV11-3 with TRBJ2-1; D is unresolved. V shed 0 bases and J shed 6 bases, with 15 bases lying between them. This CDR3 has 16 residues. Germline lookup yields CDR1 SGHNT and CDR2 YENEEA. CDR3 bases: TGTGCCAGCAGCTTAGACCTGGCTAGTGGCGGCAATGAGCAGTTCTTC. Its protein is CASSLDLASGGNEQFF.

The genes are TRBV15 and TRBJ2-1, with TRBD2 as a possible D gene (7 bases). The CDR3 has 15 residues. Trimming cost V 0 bases and J 7 bases, with 13 bases left between them. Germline V lookup: CDR1 LNHNV, CDR2 YYDKDF (reference sequence). CDR3 loop: CATSREGGAWNEQFF. Here the CDR3 DNA reads TGTGCCACCAGCAGAGAGGGGGGGGCCTGGAATGAGCAGTTCTTC.

The gene calls are TRBV4-1 and TRBJ1-1; D is ambiguous. Germline V lookup: CDR1 MGHRA, CDR2 YSYEKL. Trimming took 2 bases from V and 0 from J, leaving 19 bases between them. The CDR3 covers 18 residues. CDR3 region: CASSQPGARLMLNTEAFF. CDR3 nucleotides: TGCGCCAGCAGCCAACCGGGAGCGCGCCTCATGTTGAACACTGAAGCTTTCTTT.

The rearrangement links TRBV4-1 to TRBJ2-1; 10 bases align to TRBD2. V lost 1 base to trimming and J lost 2 bases; unmatched junction nucleotides: 5. The CDR3 runs to 17 residues. The germline gives CDR1 MGHRA, CDR2 YSYEKL. The CDR3, as DNA: TGCGCCAGCAGCCAAGCCCCAACTAGCGGGGCCTACAATGAGCAGTTCTTC. Its translation is CASSQAPTSGAYNEQFF.

The chain links TRBV30 to TRBJ2-3, with TRBD2 matching 7 bases. The CDR3 spans 15 residues. Trimming took 2 bases from V and 3 from J; bases not matched to a gene: 8. CDR1 is GTSNPN, CDR2 SVGIG, per germline (reference sequence). Here the CDR3 reads CAWSRGLVGTDTQYF. In DNA form, the CDR3 reads TGTGCCTGGAGTCGTGGACTAGTCGGGACAGATACGCAGTATTTT.

The genes are TRBV6-1 and TRBJ2-7; a weak D match, TRBD2 (5 bases). Trimming left V 4 bases short and J 4 bases short, with 11 bases between. The length of the CDR3 is 13 residues. The V gene's germline CDR1 is MNHNS and CDR2 SASEGT. The CDR3 DNA is TGTGCCAGCAGTGGGGTCCGGGGTTACGAGCAGTACTTC. Translated: CASSGVRGYEQYF.

The chain joins TRBV6-5 to TRBJ1-5; 7 nucleotides agree with TRBD1. The V and J ends lost 6 bases and 2 bases, in that order; junction bases with no gene match: 7. The CDR3 totals 15 residues. In germline, CDR1 is MNHEY, CDR2 SVGAGI. The CDR3 DNA follows: TGTGCCAGCAGGCCACAGGGGATCGGCAATCAGCCCCAGCATTTT. Translating it yields CASRPQGIGNQPQHF.

Notes on this clone: Other DNA sequences within the sample encode an identical CDR3. The chain combines TRBV5-1 with TRBJ1-2, with D maybe TRBD1 (6 bases). This CDR3 has 14 amino acids. Germline CDR1 reads SGHRS; CDR2 reads YFSETQ. V dropped 6 bases and J dropped 2 bases, with 14 bases sitting between them. In DNA form, the CDR3 reads TGCGCCAGCACCCCGACAGGAACCAACTATGGCTACACCTTC. Translating it yields CASTPTGTNYGYTF.

V is TRBV7-8 and J is TRBJ2-7; tentatively, D is TRBD1 (7 bases). Deletions cut 5 bases from V and 4 bases from J, with 18 bases between. There are 15 residues in the CDR3. Germline CDR1 reads SGHVS; CDR2 reads FQNEAQ. CDR3 protein: CASSPLGRGVYEQYF. CDR3 in DNA: TGTGCCAGCAGCCCTTTAGGCAGGGGGGTATACGAGCAGTACTTC.

This chain uses TRBV6-5 with TRBJ1-5; tentatively, D is TRBD1 (6 bases). CDR1 and CDR2 (germline): MNHEY, SVGAGI. The V end lost 5 bases, the J end lost 6 bases, and 11 bases lay between the germline ends. The CDR3 sequence is 13 residues long. The CDR3 loop reads CASSKNRAQPQHF. The CDR3 DNA follows: TGTGCCAGCAGTAAGAACAGGGCTCAGCCCCAGCATTTT.